These T cell receptor beta chains were read from a single sample in a study of Graves' ophthalmopathy and Graves' hyperthyroidism. MiXCR, applied by TCRdb to the multiplex PCR reads, yields one record per CDR3 protein. The sample consists of 600,000 to 650,000 distinct CDR3 sequences, about 20% of them appearing once. Sequenced material: peripheral blood. All receptors derive from a woman between 18 and 29 years old with stable Graves' hyperthyroidism. Some clones in this sample may be carry-over from other donors' samples. The CDR3 runs from the conserved cysteine through the conserved F or W. A D gene is named only where the DNA matches it firmly. Rows give clone size only sometimes, using once, few, many, or a class for an expanded clone.

V,D,size,J,CDR3,DNA
TRBV27,.,.,TRBJ2-2,CASSSPGLNTGELFF,TGTGCCAGCAGTTCCCCGGGACTCAACACCGGGGAGCTGTTTTTT
TRBV29-1,.,many,TRBJ2-2,CSVELGDATGELFF,TGCAGCGTTGAATTGGGGGACGCTACCGGGGAGCTGTTTTTT
TRBV12-3/TRBV12-4,.,many,TRBJ1-5,CASSFQDGSNQPQHF,TGTGCCAGCAGTTTTCAGGACGGTAGCAATCAGCCCCAGCATTTT
TRBV6-5,TRBD2,once,TRBJ2-7,CASSLDSGHSYEQYF,TGTGCCAGCAGTTTGGATAGCGGGCACTCCTACGAGCAGTACTTC
TRBV5-6,TRBD1,.,TRBJ1-1,CASRTWTGVRNTEAFF,TGTGCCAGCAGGACCTGGACAGGAGTGCGGAACACTGAAGCTTTCTTT
TRBV28,TRBD2,.,TRBJ2-2,CASSYRRGDTGELFF,TGTGCCAGCAGTTACCGCCGGGGGGACACCGGGGAGCTGTTTTTT
TRBV2,.,few,TRBJ2-5,CASSEQTKETQYF,TGTGCCAGCAGTGAACAGACGAAAGAGACCCAGTACTTC
TRBV29-1,.,many,TRBJ2-7,CSVEKTGPDEQYF,TGCAGCGTTGAAAAGACAGGACCAGACGAGCAGTACTTC
TRBV4-2,.,few,TRBJ1-1,CASSQDRRGSLGAGTEAFF,TGTGCCAGCAGCCAAGATAGGAGAGGTTCACTGGGGGCTGGCACTGAAGCTTTCTTT
TRBV7-9,.,many,TRBJ2-7,CASSPQEGSSYEQYF,TGTGCCAGCAGCCCCCAAGAGGGGTCCTCCTACGAGCAGTACTTC
TRBV5-6,.,many,TRBJ1-2,CASSLVEANYGYTF,TGTGCCAGCAGCTTGGTGGAGGCTAACTATGGCTACACCTTC
TRBV6-1,.,.,TRBJ1-5,CASVDGSGQPQHF,TGTGCCAGCGTGGACGGGTCAGGTCAGCCCCAGCATTTT
TRBV6-2/TRBV6-3,.,few,TRBJ2-7,CASTDGGAYEQYF,TGTGCCAGCACTGACGGGGGAGCCTACGAGCAGTACTTC
TRBV7-8,.,few,TRBJ1-1,CASSLAGVKNTEAFF,TGTGCCAGCAGCTTAGCAGGGGTAAAAAACACTGAAGCTTTCTTT
TRBV6-2/TRBV6-3,TRBD2,many,TRBJ2-5,CASKSLAGVETQYF,TGTGCCAGCAAATCACTAGCGGGAGTAGAGACCCAGTACTTC
TRBV12-3/TRBV12-4,.,many,TRBJ1-1,CASSFRPGVAFF,TGTGCCAGCAGTTTTCGGCCGGGGGTAGCTTTCTTT
TRBV6-2/TRBV6-3,TRBD1,many,TRBJ1-5,CASRDGTGSHQPQHF,TGTGCCAGCAGGGACGGGACAGGCTCTCATCAGCCCCAGCATTTT
TRBV9,.,.,TRBJ2-2,CASSVSVLNTGELFF,TGTGCCAGCAGCGTCTCTGTCTTGAACACCGGGGAGCTGTTTTTT
TRBV6-1,TRBD1,few,TRBJ1-1,CASSENRGAYRAFF,TGTGCCAGCAGTGAAAACAGGGGGGCCTATAGGGCTTTCTTT
TRBV28,.,many,TRBJ1-2,CASTFQGNYGYTF,TGTGCCAGCACCTTCCAGGGGAACTATGGCTACACCTTC
TRBV9,.,many,TRBJ2-7,CASSPRQATYEQYF,TGTGCCAGCAGCCCCCGACAGGCGACCTACGAGCAGTACTTC
TRBV29-1,.,many,TRBJ1-1,CSGGQNTEAFF,TGCAGCGGTGGACAGAACACTGAAGCTTTCTTT
TRBV15,.,.,TRBJ2-3,CATSRDTRTDTQYF,TGTGCCACCAGCAGAGACACCCGCACAGATACGCAGTATTTT
TRBV28,.,many,TRBJ2-3,CASSGGRPRVYTQYF,TGTGCCAGCAGTGGGGGGAGGCCGAGGGTATATACGCAGTATTTT
TRBV2,TRBD1,.,TRBJ1-2,CASSRTGGERDGYTF,TGTGCCAGCAGCCGGACAGGGGGCGAGAGGGATGGCTACACCTTC
TRBV27,.,many,TRBJ1-6,CASSLNGPESYNSPLHF,TGTGCCAGCAGTTTAAATGGTCCTGAGAGCTATAATTCACCCCTCCACTTT
TRBV12-3/TRBV12-4,TRBD1,many,TRBJ2-5,CASSALRDRRDF,TGTGCCAGCAGTGCCCTCCGGGACAGGAGGGACTTC
TRBV12-3/TRBV12-4,.,.,TRBJ1-2,CASSRGRPMEGYTF,TGTGCCAGCAGCCGGGGACGCCCGATGGAGGGCTACACCTTC
TRBV4-2,TRBD2,.,TRBJ2-7,CASSQGSAGAYEQYF,TGTGCCAGCAGCCAAGGAAGCGCGGGAGCCTACGAGCAGTACTTC
TRBV11-2,TRBD2,.,TRBJ2-5,CASSFERERETQYF,TGTGCCAGCAGCTTTGAGCGGGAACGGGAGACCCAGTACTTC
TRBV7-3,.,many,TRBJ1-1,CASSPSAGGMTEAFF,TGTGCCAGCAGCCCCTCGGCTGGGGGAATGACTGAAGCTTTCTTT
TRBV6-1,.,once,TRBJ2-5,CASMPGTGPVETQYF,TGTGCCAGCATGCCGGGGACGGGGCCCGTTGAGACCCAGTACTTC
TRBV4-2,TRBD1,many,TRBJ2-6,CASSQDRAGTGYSGANVLTF,TGTGCCAGCAGCCAAGATCGGGCCGGGACAGGATACTCTGGGGCCAACGTCCTGACTTTC
TRBV6-5,.,many,TRBJ1-5,CASSYGPSSNQPQHF,TGTGCCAGCAGTTACGGGCCGAGTAGCAATCAGCCCCAGCATTTT
TRBV28,.,many,TRBJ2-2,CASSSGQNTGELFF,TGTGCCAGCAGCTCGGGACAGAACACCGGGGAGCTGTTTTTT
TRBV10-3,TRBD1,many,TRBJ1-2,CAISESGQGMYYGYTF,TGTGCCATCAGTGAGTCCGGACAGGGGATGTACTATGGCTACACCTTC
TRBV11-3,.,many,TRBJ1-5,CASSFLGYVNQPQHF,TGTGCCAGCAGCTTTCTAGGGTATGTCAATCAGCCCCAGCATTTT
TRBV12-3/TRBV12-4,.,.,TRBJ1-2,CASSIGGAHSYGYTF,TGTGCCAGCAGCATAGGGGGGGCGCATAGCTATGGCTACACCTTC
TRBV30,TRBD1,few,TRBJ1-1,CAWTPYDRGNTEAFF,TGTGCCTGGACCCCTTATGACAGGGGGAACACTGAAGCTTTCTTT
TRBV13,.,.,TRBJ1-1,CASSSQGYAEAFF,TGTGCCAGCAGCTCCCAGGGTTACGCTGAAGCTTTCTTT
TRBV11-2,.,many,TRBJ1-1,CASSLDLTDGAFF,TGTGCCAGCAGCTTAGATCTGACAGACGGGGCTTTCTTT
TRBV28,.,few,TRBJ2-7,CASSLYLGAPYEQYF,TGTGCCAGCAGTTTATATCTGGGAGCTCCCTACGAGCAGTACTTC
TRBV6-5,.,many,TRBJ1-1,CASSYSLLNTEAFF,TGTGCCAGCAGTTACTCCCTATTGAACACTGAAGCTTTCTTT
TRBV6-1,.,.,TRBJ2-7,CASSDTSMSTEQYF,TGTGCCAGCAGTGATACTTCAATGTCGACCGAGCAGTACTTC
TRBV19,.,many,TRBJ1-5,CASSIDRGNQPQHF,TGTGCCAGTAGTATAGACAGGGGAAATCAGCCCCAGCATTTT
TRBV12-3/TRBV12-4,.,few,TRBJ2-7,CASGLLVYEQYF,TGTGCCAGCGGCCTTCTCGTCTACGAGCAGTACTTC
TRBV7-3,TRBD1,many,TRBJ2-7,CASSLGTGLSYEQYF,TGTGCCAGCAGCCTAGGGACAGGGCTCTCCTACGAGCAGTACTTC
TRBV19,TRBD1,.,TRBJ2-5,CASRHRGLGETQYF,TGTGCCAGTAGGCACAGGGGATTGGGGGAGACCCAGTACTTC
TRBV30,.,few,TRBJ1-3,CAWSDPLGGGYTIYF,TGTGCCTGGAGTGACCCCCTAGGGGGAGGATACACCATATATTTT